The present T cell receptor beta chain was sequenced within a study of shared clonotypes between healthy human individuals. Per the germline V gene, CDR1 is MNHEY and CDR2 is SVGAGI. V dropped 5 bases and J dropped 5; count of bases not matched to a gene: 4. CDR3 length: 15 amino acids. Participating donors were healthy, HIV-negative adults free of recent acute infections or vaccinations. The input for sorted-subset replicate PCRs was approximately 200 ng DNA, approximately 30,000 T cell genomes. Authors' methods: Filtering was not the same, since immunoSEQ gave junction-only sequences without quality scores. Assay: immunoSEQ multiplex PCR; the TCRdb copy retains only in-frame clones and omits some. For V, J and clone size, that table is used; D and trimming come from the DNA. The data contain over a million clones, under 80% of them singletons. With respect to this clone: The target antigen is unknown.

Study results and caveats: Sorted-subset sequencing, rarefaction showed, was incomplete despite large depth.

Sample: memory CD4+ T cells sorted from blood. Subset here: CD45RA-negative fraction. The origin of this receptor is a man aged 18 to 35 in good health. This rearrangement joins TRBV6-5 to TRBJ2-2; 11 bases map to TRBD2. This chain's CDR3 is CASSTTSGVTGELFF. The CDR3 DNA reads TGTGCCAGCAGTACGACTAGCGGGGTTACCGGGGAGCTGTTTTTT.